The rows below give T cell receptor beta chains drawn from one sample of a study of blood T cell repertoires in COVID-19. Assay: immunoSEQ multiplex PCR; the TCRdb copy retains only in-frame clones and omits some. Of fewer than 350,000 clones detected, 85% appear once; the ten largest clones hold 1.9%. The sequenced sample was PBMCs or T cells enriched from blood (not recorded which). These TCRs come from a woman aged 30 to 39 who had been exposed to COVID-19. CDR3s include the opening cysteine and the closing phenylalanine or tryptophan. The order of the fields is clone size, J gene, D gene, V gene, CDR3 DNA, CDR3 protein. D genes are given only for firm matches. Expanded clones get a size class; other rows say once, few or many, or leave the size out.

- | TRBJ2-1 | - | TRBV25-1 | TGTGCCAGCAGTGATGGTCTGTGGCCGAATGAGCAGTTCTTC | CASSDGLWPNEQFF
- | TRBJ1-1 | - | TRBV11-2 | TGTGCCAGCAGCGGGGAGGGGACTATCACTGAAGCTTTCTTT | CASSGEGTITEAFF
- | TRBJ1-4 | - | TRBV30 | TGTGCCTGGAGTTTAAGACAGCGTCTTATTAATGAAAAACTGTTTTTT | CAWSLRQRLINEKLFF
- | TRBJ1-1 | - | TRBV28 | TGTGCCAGCAGTCCAGCGTCCCTAATGGGGAACACTGAAGCTTTCTTT | CASSPASLMGNTEAFF
- | TRBJ2-5 | TRBD2 | TRBV5-1 | TGCGCCAGCAGCTCCCGGACTAGCGGGGTCCAAGAGACCCAGTACTTC | CASSSRTSGVQETQYF
- | TRBJ1-6 | - | TRBV20-1 | TGCAGTGCTAGTCGGCGGGACGGTAATTCACCCCTCCACTTT | CSASRRDGNSPLHF
few | TRBJ1-1 | TRBD1 | TRBV12-3/TRBV12-4 | TGTGCCAGCAGTGACAGGGGGGGCACTGAAGCTTTCTTT | CASSDRGGTEAFF
- | TRBJ1-1 | - | TRBV5-1 | TGCGCCAGCAGCCTACCTCTCCGTAGGTGGAGTCCCAATGAAGCTTTCTTT | CASSLPLRRWSPNEAFF
- | TRBJ1-2 | - | TRBV7-9 | TGTGCCAGCAGCTTGATTGGAGGGGATGGCTACACCTTC | CASSLIGGDGYTF
few | TRBJ2-3 | TRBD1 | TRBV5-1 | TGCGCCAGCAGCTCCCAACCAGGGGGCATGGGTCGAGATACGCAGTATTTT | CASSSQPGGMGRDTQYF
- | TRBJ1-1 | TRBD1 | TRBV4-3 | TGCGCCAGCAGCCAAAGGGACAGCTCGGAGAACACTGAAGCTTTCTTT | CASSQRDSSENTEAFF
- | TRBJ1-6 | - | TRBV23-1 | TGCGCCAGCAGTCCGGCGGGGATCGCCTATAATTCACCCCTCCACTTT | CASSPAGIAYNSPLHF
- | TRBJ2-7 | - | TRBV7-9 | TGTGCCAGCAGCCAGTGGGGGGAAGTGGAGATCGGGCAGTACTTC | CASSQWGEVEIGQYF
- | TRBJ2-1 | TRBD1 | TRBV19 | TGTGCCACCCGACCAGGGGGTTCTCCAGACACTGAGCAGTTCTTC | CATRPGGSPDTEQFF
- | TRBJ1-2 | TRBD1 | TRBV7-8 | TGTGCCAGCAGCTTAGCCGGGACAGGGCGGGACTATGGCTACACCTTC | CASSLAGTGRDYGYTF
- | TRBJ1-6 | - | TRBV6-1 | TGTGCCAGCAGTGAAGGAGGAGCCTATAATTCACCCCTCCACTTT | CASSEGGAYNSPLHF
many | TRBJ1-1 | TRBD1 | TRBV7-2 | TGTGCCAGCAGCTCAAGGGACAGGGACAGGGCTTTCTTT | CASSSRDRDRAFF
- | TRBJ1-4 | - | TRBV5-1 | TGCGCCAGCAGCTCCCGGGGGTTGAAGGAAAAACTGTTTTTT | CASSSRGLKEKLFF
- | TRBJ1-3 | - | TRBV9 | TGTGCCAGCAGCGTAGGCCCCCTTGAATCGGGGACAGGAAACACCATATATTTT | CASSVGPLESGTGNTIYF
- | TRBJ2-1 | TRBD1 | TRBV5-1 | TGCGCCAGCAGGGACCGGGACAGTCCCTACAATGAGCAGTTCTTC | CASRDRDSPYNEQFF
- | TRBJ2-5 | TRBD2 | TRBV7-3 | TGTGCCAGCAGCTTAACGGGACTAGCGGGAGAGACCCAGTACTTC | CASSLTGLAGETQYF
- | TRBJ2-3 | TRBD2 | TRBV7-2 | TGTGCCAGCAGCTTAACGGCACTAGCGGGGGGGCGACGCACAGATACGCAGTATTTT | CASSLTALAGGRRTDTQYF
- | TRBJ2-7 | TRBD2 | TRBV7-8 | TGTGCCAGCAGCCAGTTTAGCGGGGGTTACTCTGGCGACTTC | CASSQFSGGYSGDF
- | TRBJ1-5 | TRBD1 | TRBV3-1/TRBV3-2 | TGTGCCAGCAGCCCGCAGGGGGCGCCAGCTCAGCCCCAGCATTTT | CASSPQGAPAQPQHF
- | TRBJ1-1 | - | TRBV29-1 | TGCAGCGTAGCCGGTCAGGGGTTGTCTGAAGCTTTCTTT | CSVAGQGLSEAFF
few | TRBJ1-2 | - | TRBV2 | TGTGCCAGCAGTGAGGCCCTCGGGAGTAACTATGGCTACACCTTC | CASSEALGSNYGYTF
- | TRBJ1-2 | - | TRBV4-3 | TGCGCCAGCAGCCAAGATTCGGTTAACTATGGCTACACCTTC | CASSQDSVNYGYTF
- | TRBJ2-1 | TRBD1 | TRBV12-3/TRBV12-4 | TGTGCCAGCAGTTACAGGGGGCACGAGCAGTTCTTC | CASSYRGHEQFF
few | TRBJ2-7 | - | TRBV9 | TGTGCCAGCAGCGTGAGGGGGTACGAGGAGCAGTACTTC | CASSVRGYEEQYF
- | TRBJ2-1 | - | TRBV5-1 | TGCGCCAGCAGCCCAAGGGGCGACTACAATGAGCAGTTCTTC | CASSPRGDYNEQFF
- | TRBJ1-1 | - | TRBV11-2 | TGTGCCAGCAGCCCCAGACAGAGAACTGAAGCTTTCTTT | CASSPRQRTEAFF
once | TRBJ1-1 | - | TRBV19 | TGTGCCAGTAGTATAGATACAGTGAACACTGAAGCTTTCTTT | CASSIDTVNTEAFF
few | TRBJ2-7 | - | TRBV28 | TGTGCCAGCGAAGACATGAGCTCCTACGAGCAGTACTTC | CASEDMSSYEQYF
many | TRBJ1-5 | - | TRBV30 | TGTGCCTGGAGTGTACTAACCGGGTCAGGCAATCAGCCCCAGCATTTT | CAWSVLTGSGNQPQHF
- | TRBJ1-2 | - | TRBV3-1/TRBV3-2 | TGTGCCAGCAGCCAAGATCTTGATGGCATGACAAACTATGGCTACACCTTC | CASSQDLDGMTNYGYTF